This is a list of T cell receptor beta chains from one sample in a study of cytomegalovirus exposure and HLA in healthy donors. Using immunoSEQ multiplex PCR, the repertoire was profiled, and TCRdb retains in-frame clones only, with some absent. The repertoire has a few hundred thousand clones, roughly 88% of them found once; the top ten carry about 2.7%. Sequenced input: PBMCs. The receptors stem from a woman aged 18-29 years in good health and CMV-seronegative. The CDR3 runs from the conserved cysteine through the conserved F or W. The D gene is left open where the match is weak. Size is omitted from some rows. Given values are once, few, many or a class for expanded clones.

V,size,D,J,CDR3,DNA
TRBV2,-,TRBD1,TRBJ2-7,CASNAGTGYEQYF,TGTGCCAGCAACGCCGGGACAGGGTACGAGCAGTACTTC
TRBV7-9,-,TRBD1,TRBJ1-2,CASSLDRTGTFYGYTF,TGTGCCAGCAGCTTAGACCGGACAGGGACCTTCTATGGCTACACCTTC
TRBV7-9,-,-,TRBJ1-2,CASSLKEGQFYGYTF,TGTGCCAGCAGCTTAAAGGAAGGACAGTTTTATGGCTACACCTTC
TRBV7-4,-,-,TRBJ2-5,CASSLWDIDCSQYF,TGTGCCAGCAGCTTATGGGACATCGATTGTTCCCAGTACTTC
TRBV29-1,-,-,TRBJ2-1,CSVQARSSYNEQFF,TGCAGCGTCCAAGCGCGGAGCTCCTACAATGAGCAGTTCTTC
TRBV6-1,-,TRBD2,TRBJ2-7,CASSSPALAAYEQYF,TGTGCCAGCAGTTCGCCGGCGCTAGCGGCCTACGAGCAGTACTTC
TRBV4-1,few,-,TRBJ2-7,CASSQERRSSYEQYF,TGCGCCAGCAGCCAAGAACGTAGGAGCTCCTACGAGCAGTACTTC
TRBV19,-,TRBD1,TRBJ2-1,CASSWTGSLDNEQFF,TGTGCCAGTAGTTGGACAGGCTCCCTGGACAATGAGCAGTTCTTC
TRBV18,-,TRBD1,TRBJ1-2,CASSLATGEANYGYTF,TGTGCCAGCTCACTTGCCACAGGGGAAGCTAACTATGGCTACACCTTC
TRBV19,-,TRBD2,TRBJ2-3,CASRGLAGVTDTQYF,TGTGCCAGTAGGGGACTAGCGGGTGTCACAGATACGCAGTATTTT
TRBV15,-,TRBD2,TRBJ2-5,CATSRVKAGGGETQYF,TGTGCCACCAGCAGAGTAAAAGCGGGAGGGGGAGAGACCCAGTACTTC
TRBV27,-,-,TRBJ2-5,CASREIGQETQYF,TGTGCCAGCAGGGAGATTGGACAAGAGACCCAGTACTTC
TRBV7-9,once,-,TRBJ2-5,CASGGTETQYF,TGTGCCAGCGGCGGGACAGAGACCCAGTACTTC
TRBV29-1,-,-,TRBJ1-2,CSVDGGGTDYTF,TGCAGCGTTGACGGTGGCGGCACCGACTACACCTTC
TRBV6-5,-,-,TRBJ1-5,CASSYQQYQPQHF,TGTGCCAGCAGTTACCAACAGTATCAGCCCCAGCATTTT
TRBV6-1,-,-,TRBJ1-3,CASSMEGPGNTIYF,TGTGCCAGCAGTATGGAGGGACCCGGAAACACCATATATTTT
TRBV19,-,-,TRBJ2-7,CASSYRRGEQYF,TGTGCCAGTAGTTACCGAAGGGGCGAGCAGTACTTC
TRBV15,-,TRBD1,TRBJ2-5,CATSRTGGIETQYF,TGTGCCACCAGCAGAACAGGGGGCATTGAGACCCAGTACTTC
TRBV7-8,-,TRBD1,TRBJ1-2,CASSPARTGGYGYTF,TGTGCCAGCAGCCCGGCCCGGACAGGAGGCTATGGCTACACCTTC
TRBV29-1,-,TRBD1,TRBJ1-1,CSVGNRGNSEAFF,TGCAGCGTTGGAAACAGGGGGAACTCTGAAGCTTTCTTT
TRBV10-3,-,-,TRBJ1-2,CAISEDYPGGYTF,TGTGCCATCAGTGAAGACTACCCCGGTGGCTACACCTTC
TRBV28,-,TRBD1,TRBJ2-7,CASSGHGTGVEQYF,TGTGCCAGCAGTGGCCACGGGACAGGGGTCGAGCAGTACTTC
TRBV7-2,-,TRBD1,TRBJ2-2,CASSLRQGARGELFF,TGTGCCAGCAGCTTACGACAGGGGGCACGCGGGGAGCTGTTTTTT
TRBV27,-,TRBD2,TRBJ2-1,CASSPAASGIWYEQFF,TGTGCCAGCAGTCCCGCCGCTAGCGGGATCTGGTATGAGCAGTTCTTC
TRBV19,-,TRBD1,TRBJ1-5,CASSIRDRVTELFNQPQHF,TGTGCCAGTAGTATAAGGGACAGGGTTACCGAATTGTTCAATCAGCCCCAGCATTTT
TRBV5-1,-,-,TRBJ2-1,CASSLGQLYNEQFF,TGCGCCAGCAGCTTGGGACAGTTATACAATGAGCAGTTCTTC
TRBV11-1,-,-,TRBJ2-2,CASSLVRDNGELFF,TGTGCCAGCAGCTTAGTTCGCGACAACGGGGAGCTGTTTTTT
TRBV6-6,once,TRBD1,TRBJ2-7,CASSYSTGFSYEQYF,TGTGCCAGCAGTTACTCGACAGGGTTCTCCTACGAGCAGTACTTC
TRBV28,-,-,TRBJ1-5,CASSPLSGDLVNQPQHF,TGTGCCAGCAGTCCTCTATCGGGGGATCTTGTCAATCAGCCCCAGCATTTT
TRBV7-9,-,TRBD2,TRBJ2-1,CASSSLAGGINEQFF,TGTGCCAGCAGCTCGCTAGCGGGAGGGATCAATGAGCAGTTCTTC